This T cell receptor beta chain is drawn from a study of T cell responses to AZD1222 COVID-19 vaccine. Study context: Pooling of second doses given at about 4 or about 12 weeks was done.

A remark on this clone: What it recognizes is unknown. Other DNA sequences from this sample encode an identical CDR3 as well.

Findings and limits, study-wide: Vaccine-associated CD4 TCRs spanned spike, dominant at 160-218 and 743-854. The donor group comprised mostly white British people and more females; the analysis possibly underestimated clonal diversity. Spike-specific TCR depth and breadth grew after two AZD1222 doses.

The CDR3 is made up of 16 amino acids. Germline-derived CDR1 and CDR2 are SGDLS and YYNGEE. V gave up 2 bases and J gave up 4 bases; unmatched junction bases: 7. Libraries were prepared by immunoSEQ multiplex PCR; TCRdb keeps only in-frame clonotypes and omits some of them. The profile shows 80,000 or so clones, around nine tenths of them singletons. The receptor was derived from an adult in good health. The chain joins TRBV9 to TRBJ2-5, with 11 nucleotides matching TRBD2. This specimen consisted of peripheral blood, obtained on day 0 of AZD1222 vaccination. CDR3 coding DNA: TGTGCCAGCAGCGTTTTAGCGGGAGGGCCGGGAGAGACCCAGTACTTC. This sequence encodes CASSVLAGGPGETQYF.